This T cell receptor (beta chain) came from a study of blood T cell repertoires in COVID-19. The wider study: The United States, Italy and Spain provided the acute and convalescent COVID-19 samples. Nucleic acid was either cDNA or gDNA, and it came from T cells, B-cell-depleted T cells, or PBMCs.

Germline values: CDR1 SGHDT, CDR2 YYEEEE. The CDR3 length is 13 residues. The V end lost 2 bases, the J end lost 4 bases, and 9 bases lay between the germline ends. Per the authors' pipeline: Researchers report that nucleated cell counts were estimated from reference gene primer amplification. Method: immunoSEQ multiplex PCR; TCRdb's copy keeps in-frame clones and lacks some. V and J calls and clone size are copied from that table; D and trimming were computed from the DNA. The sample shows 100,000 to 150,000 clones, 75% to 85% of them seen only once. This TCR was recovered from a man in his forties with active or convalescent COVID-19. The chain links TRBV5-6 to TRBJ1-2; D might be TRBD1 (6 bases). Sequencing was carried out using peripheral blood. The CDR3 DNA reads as TGTGCCAGCAGCTTAGGGACAACCTATGGCTACACCTTC. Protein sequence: CASSLGTTYGYTF.